This T cell receptor (beta chain) stems from a study of human T cells and chemical hapten exposure. Each cDNA molecule in the library carried unique molecular identifiers. From the RACE reads, TCRdb called clonotypes with MiXCR, one entry per CDR3 protein. Among under 300,000 distinct CDR3 sequences listed, about 9.4% were seen once. Time point given: pre-sensitization, week 0. This sample's treatment: therapeutic diphenylcyclopropenone sensitization with weekly scalp DPC. This clonotype has more than one count but fewer than ten. The V and J ends lost 4 bases and 2 bases respectively, with 10 bases between them. The CDR3 runs to 13 residues. CDR1 is SGDLS, CDR2 YYNGEE, per germline.

The V call is TRBV9, the J call TRBJ2-7; D ambiguous. Sequenced here: whole blood, sampled in connection with sensitization to the hapten diphenylcyclopropenone (DPC). The TCR sequence derives from a woman aged 35 to 49 with alopecia areata. Some clones in this sample may be carry-over from other donors' samples. The CDR3 loop is CASSLGEAYEQYF. CDR3 nucleotides: TGTGCCAGCAGCTTGGGCGAGGCCTACGAGCAGTACTTC.